This T cell receptor beta chain was observed in a study of cytomegalovirus exposure and HLA in healthy donors listed by TCRdb under 2017. Some background on the complete study: According to an earlier analysis of several hundred of the donors, about 179 million T cells yielded over 100 million unique TCR beta sequences and 250 to 350 Gb of sequence data. An earlier analysis of several hundred of the donors applied high-throughput TCR beta sequencing to assess whether each TCR beta V gene segment acted as functional or pseudogenic. Typing coverage varied by locus: 629-630 donors for A, B, C, DRB1 and DQB1; approximately 520 for DQA1; some 610 for DPA1; approximately 470 for DPB1. Besides the first cohort of approximately 670 subjects, a separate validation cohort made up of roughly 130 different subjects was used. In the later analysis, no new phenotypic data were used to find candidate immune exposures; instead, reliance was placed on TCR beta sequences and their occurrence across donors. Among 398 genotyped donors of the cohort, an average of around 240,000 unique TCR beta nucleotide sequences were sequenced per donor, about a sixth of them non-productive. The study aimed to test whether cataloging public T cell receptors could reveal signatures of past pathogen exposure. Of the roughly 410 genotyped donors, 81% were placed in the genetic ancestry cluster associated with self-reported Caucasian donors. Alongside the repertoire data, information on donor age, sex, ethnicity and CMV serostatus was compiled. The study combined high-throughput TCR immunosequencing, statistical association of individual TCRs with disease status, and machine learning to predict cytomegalovirus infection status. An early release covering just under 650 HLA-typed donors comprised roughly 300 gigabases of sequencing data and around 80 million unique TCR sequences. A later analysis re-analyzed previously published TCR beta repertoires from roughly 600 donors and added high-resolution HLA genotyping to study TCR occurrence patterns. The T cell repertoires of around 730 subjects were profiled by immunosequencing and related to cytomegalovirus serostatus. Because of strong linkage in the cohort, 5 or 6 DR-DQ haplotypes were treated as single units for association and clustering. A later genetic analysis took genome-wide SNP genotypes for about 65% of the 666 donors and used that subset as a discovery cohort. HLA typing covered class I and class II loci at four-digit resolution. All discovery cohort repertoires had been generated on a single sequencing platform.

The research as a whole found: Most TCR sequences were seen in very few donors, while some public TCRs were found in many individuals. A later analysis found that TCR association rates varied across HLA loci, with DRB1 alleles showing the most associated TCRs and HLA-C alleles the fewest. Compared with the 666-donor mean, donors in an Asian-associated ancestry cluster had fewer N-insertions in productive TCRs, according to a later genetic analysis. When HLA alleles, especially DR and DQ, strongly co-occurred, attributing TCR associations to individual alleles was difficult. According to a later analysis, most CMV-associated TCR beta chains appeared to be HLA-restricted, and the HLA associations seemed to be driven largely by CMV exposure. In a later analysis, some 17,000 TCR beta sequences were associated with specific HLA alleles at a false discovery rate of 0.05. An association between a missense DCLRE1C variant and V-gene and J-gene trimming of TCR beta chains was found in a later genetic analysis and replicated in an independent cohort. The authors suggested that the approach could potentially be generalized to other disease states and immunological phenotypes. Immune exposure information for the cohort was limited to CMV serostatus. A further reported finding was that TCR beta sequences accurately predicted the HLA-A and HLA-B alleles for most subjects in the first cohort. Because some donors lacked HLA typing at each locus, the association tests relied only on the typed subset. This cohort had only TCR beta chains sequenced, and the lack of alpha or paired-chain data limited which features could be detected. Several of the top co-occurrence clusters appeared to be linked to parvovirus B19, influenza, CMV and Epstein-Barr virus, according to a later analysis. Cytomegalovirus status was reported to be diagnosed by the classifier with high specificity and sensitivity in both the original and validation cohorts. The 87-base-pair reads could not distinguish some IMGT-functional V segments, including TRBV6-2 and TRBV6-3, so those segments were excluded. In an earlier analysis of several hundred of the donors, most TCR beta V segments were observed in productive rearrangements about 90% or about 30% of the time, broadly matching IMGT annotations. The presence/absence analyses assumed that sequencing depth was roughly uniform across donors, and that assumption may not be true. A total of around 150 TCR beta chains were listed by the study as associated with cytomegalovirus. A group of highly shared sequence variants was considered likely to be a technical artifact of the sequencing pipeline. Seventeen rarely observed V segments, including chromosome 9 orphons, were excluded from the earlier analysis of approximately 500 of the donors because counts were too low. A few of the identified cytomegalovirus-associated TCR beta chains were confirmed in vitro to be specific for cytomegalovirus antigens. Linkage disequilibrium might explain the correlated functional status among segregating V segments, but an unknown experimental factor could not be ruled out. A later analysis found that HLA-associated TCR beta chains were more clonally expanded and had lower generation probabilities than equally common non-associated chains.

Preparation of the library involved the immunoSEQ multiplex PCR assay. A mixture of 60 forward primers for TCR Vbeta segments and 13 reverse primers for TCR Jbeta segments was used in the multiplex PCR. A multiplex PCR assay on genomic DNA amplified the CDR3 region of rearranged TCR beta genes. On the Illumina HiSeq System, the amplified TCR beta libraries were sequenced as 87-base-pair reads. In the original analysis: In a later analysis, 77 million or so unique TCR beta chains were counted across the roughly 610 repertoires, and roughly 11 million of these chains were shared by at least two donors. A nearest-neighbor algorithm error-corrected the raw reads and collapsed the reads into unique sequences, merging closely related sequences to remove PCR and sequencing errors. To assign V, D and J gene segments, CDR3 sequences were aligned to IMGT reference sequences. For a sequence to be retained, at least a six-nucleotide match to both a V gene segment and a J gene segment was required. Rearrangements were called productive when the CDR3 lacked stop codons and stayed in frame with V and J; all others were non-productive. Following IMGT convention, CDR3 was defined as the stretch from the second conserved V-encoded cysteine to the conserved J-encoded phenylalanine. The earlier analysis of 587 of the donors excluded sequences that lacked an unambiguous match to a single V gene segment. An earlier analysis of about 590 of the donors classified V segments as functional when productive rearrangements were above 56.7% and as segregating when the standard deviation between donors was above 5%. To diagnose cytomegalovirus status from the catalog of TCR beta chain sequences, a statistical classification framework was built. V and J gene assignment, in a later analysis, came from comparing TCR nucleotide sequences with IMGT/GENE-DB human TR gene sequences. The TCRdist pipeline was used in a later analysis to assign CDR3 sequences and most-parsimonious VDJ recombination scenarios. A later analysis defined each TCR beta chain by its CDR3 amino acid sequence plus V-gene family, and excluded reads lacking a unique V-gene family. To address suspected cross-contamination and a sequencing artifact, a later analysis removed several hundred highly shared, low-generation-probability nucleotide sequences. A later analysis calculated a clonal expansion index for each public chain from normalized within-repertoire ranks of inferred template counts. In a later analysis, generation probabilities were computed with a VDJ recombination model fitted to out-of-frame rearrangements, and the resulting probabilities were checked against IGoR. A later analysis scored TCR-TCR, TCR-HLA and TCR-CMV co-occurrence with hypergeometric tests, applying a repertoire-size bias correction to TCR pairs. To estimate false discovery rates, a later analysis permuted the HLA or CMV assignments 20 times. In a later analysis, co-occurring TCRs were grouped with DBSCAN, and TCRdist sequence similarity was added when clustering was performed within HLA-allele-positive subsets. Repertoires with fewer than 30,000 or more than 120,000 public chains were left out of co-occurrence clustering, as were about five repertoires with anomalous nucleotide sharing. The table was pulled from immuneACCESS by TCRdb, which kept in-frame rearrangements only. Such tables lose some clones; where checked, under half of the loss comes from unresolved V genes, and the rest has no known cause. That table gives V, J and clone size, and the DNA gave D and trimming. The sample contains about 160,000 clones, 79% of them found a single time. Approximately 3.7% of the sample is held by the ten biggest clonotypes.

The cohort consisted of 600 to 700 healthy bone marrow donors. All cohort members were sampled while nominally healthy, although unrecorded immune exposures were likely present. Of the 710 or so cohort members, more than 250 had a positive CMV serostatus and just over 350 had a negative one, while no CMV serostatus was recorded for the donor. Each donor provided a peripheral blood sample, and peripheral blood mononuclear cells were used for TCR beta sequencing. The Qiagen DNeasy Blood Extraction Kit was used to extract genomic DNA from the blood cell samples. As for this clone: What this receptor recognizes is not known. No per-base quality is available; no much larger clone lies one base away.

The V and J ends are trimmed by 6 bases and 1 base, leaving 12 bases between them. As encoded in the germline V gene, CDR1 is SNHLY while CDR2 is FYNNEI. Including cysteine and phenylalanine, the CDR3 has 15 amino acids. CDR3 DNA is the only sequence kept; it has 45 bases, read in frame from the first base. The source of this sequence is a human donor in good health. This chain joins TRBV2 to TRBJ1-4; a tentative D match to TRBD1 spans 5 bases. Sequencing was done on a sample of PBMCs. The DNA is TGTGCCAGCAGAGCACCAGGGAAAACTAATGAAAAACTGTTTTTT. It is translated as CASRAPGKTNEKLFF.